The sequence of this TCR beta chain was determined in a study of response to subunit inactivated influenza vaccine. Germline V gene lookup returns CDR1 SEHNR and CDR2 FQNEAQ (reference sequence). Trimming took 7 bases from V and 6 from J, leaving 8 bases between them. The CDR3 is 11 residues long. Study observations and caveats: It was suggested by the authors that few new T cells are recruited by each seasonal influenza vaccination.

TCRdb itself ran the RT-PCR reads through MiXCR, one entry per CDR3 protein. The table has under 550,000 distinct CDR3 sequences, 6% to 9% seen once. This clonotype was detected a few times. Its target is not known. The starting material was PBMCs from blood, obtained roughly 24 months after vaccination. The receptor comes from a man aged 50 to 69 who received an inactivated influenza vaccine. The V and J genes are TRBV7-9 and TRBJ2-3; D remains ambiguous. CDR3 in DNA: TGTGCCAGCACCAGAGTGGATACGCAGTATTTT. Translated, it gives CASTRVDTQYF.